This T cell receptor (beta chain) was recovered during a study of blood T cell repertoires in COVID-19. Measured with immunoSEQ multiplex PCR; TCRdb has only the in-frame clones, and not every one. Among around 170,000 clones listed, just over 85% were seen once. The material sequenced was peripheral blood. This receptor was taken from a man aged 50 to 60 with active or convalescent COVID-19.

CDR3 loop: CASSLFRSSGANVLTF. In DNA, the CDR3 is TGTGCCAGCAGCTTATTTAGGAGCTCTGGGGCCAACGTCCTGACTTTC. V is TRBV7-9 and J is TRBJ2-6; D gene unclear. CDR1 SEHNR and CDR2 FQNEAQ come from the germline V gene (reference sequence). Trimming took off 2 bases at V and 0 bases at J, with 8 bases between the two ends. The length of the CDR3 is 16 residues. Combining the CDR3 with reference TRBV7-9 and TRBJ2-6 gives the whole variable domain DTGVSQNPRHKITKRGQNVTFRCDPISEHNRLYWYRQTLGQGPEFLTYFQNEAQLEKSRLLSDRFSAERPKGSFSTLEIQRTEQGDSAMYLCASSLFRSSGANVLTFGAGSRLTVL.